These T cell receptor beta chains were read from a single sample in a study of T cells in Graves' hyperthyroidism and ophthalmopathy. TCRdb called the multiplex PCR reads again in MiXCR, with one record for every CDR3 protein. The data show under 350,000 distinct CDR3 sequences, with 17% seen just once and about 50% held by the top ten. Sequenced input: blood. The receptors derive from an older woman with Graves' ophthalmopathy. The conserved cysteine and the conserved F or W are not part of the CDR3 here. The order of the fields is V gene, CDR3 protein.

>TRBV3-1
ASSPNGGYEQF
>TRBV30
AWRNLGATGTQY
>TRBV6-5
ASSYSRTGGADTQY
>TRBV6-1
ASSLSQGDIYNEQF
>TRBV2
ASSNRGGNEKLF
>TRBV5-5
ASSLVTADGELF
>TRBV6-6
ASSYSGTNYGYT
>TRBV27
ASRGRGPPDTQY
>TRBV11-2
ASSQGLPTTDTQY
>TRBV6-6
ASSYLGQLDEQY
>TRBV4-2
ASSPREASGSPDTQY
>TRBV6-2/TRBV6-3
ASGGMTEQF
>TRBV5-1
ASSWGDVGNYEQY
>TRBV20-1
SAAPSGTDTQY
>TRBV6-1
ASSQQGSNTGELF
>TRBV10-3
AILTEPSYEQY
>TRBV7-2
ASSLARYNEQF
>TRBV28
ASSLWSWGGTGNNEQF
>TRBV7-3
ASSPPGGSNTGELF
>TRBV28
ASSPDRDWNEKLF
>TRBV6-2/TRBV6-3
ASSYMTYSNGYT
>TRBV2
AGRSGVFYGYT
>TRBV24-1
ASRAGQGNTGELF
>TRBV20-1
SASQLGGVNIQY
>TRBV7-3
ASSFSGSYEQY
>TRBV4-1
ASSQVGVETGRINQPQH
>TRBV6-6
ASSYSGSGQPQH
>TRBV20-1
SAYGGYNEKLF
>TRBV7-3
ASSLTLPCGSEKLF
>TRBV5-1
ASSLQAGGGEQY
>TRBV7-2
ASSFLAGRGDTQY
>TRBV2
ASSRDRGADTQY
>TRBV3-1
ASSQQQGMQLF
>TRBV6-1
ASSYFGGPGELF
>TRBV7-2
ASGPRGLRAGTEAF
>TRBV6-2/TRBV6-3
ASSSAAAYYGYT
>TRBV15
ATGGTGLSPLH
>TRBV2
ASNLLGTYNEQF
>TRBV20-1
SARYGAYEQY
>TRBV5-1
ASSLDPETQY
>TRBV7-9
ASSDRLAGGMDTGELF
>TRBV5-6
ASSLGQGKFVQF
>TRBV5-1
ASSLGGGASGNTIY
>TRBV6-1
ASRDIGERNTIY
>TRBV20-1
SARANRETGDTQY
>TRBV10-1
ASSESTGSHEQY
>TRBV28
ASFNLRTRTGQPQH
>TRBV10-3
AISGDFSAGELF
>TRBV7-9
ASSSFDRPYEQY
>TRBV14
ASSQEGPYNEQF
>TRBV5-6
ASSSSPENPYEQY
>TRBV19
ASSIGRDRKNIQY
>TRBV28
ASSDGQPRH
>TRBV2
ASSDGLAGGDEQF